This T cell receptor beta chain was identified during a study of CD8+ T cells in alopecia areata (dated by TCRdb to between 2018 and 2020). About the investigation overall: The treated patients took part in an open-label pilot trial in which moderate-to-severe alopecia areata was treated with oral tofacitinib at 5 to 10 mg twice daily. Tofacitinib was administered for 6 to 18 months, and 6 months of follow-up off drug were then conducted to assess delayed response and recurrence. The SALT score, which quantifies the percentage of affected scalp surface area, was used to measure disease severity in treated patients. To study T cell clonal expansion in alopecia areata, the researchers applied high-throughput TCRbeta sequencing to both the C3H/HeJ mouse model and human patients. On the human side, TCRbeta sequencing was run on scalp tissue and on sorted CD4+ and CD8+ peripheral blood T cells from healthy controls and from alopecia areata patients with either patchy or totalis/universalis disease. Biopsies were taken from tofacitinib-treated patients at baseline and again at 4 and 24 weeks into treatment, and several of those patients also had a later scalp biopsy. Clonality in the scalp was compared among normal scalp (n=4), patchy alopecia areata scalp (n=8), and alopecia totalis/universalis scalp (n=8). RNA was obtained with the PAXgene miRNA kit for fixed scalp, the miRNeasy kit for PBMCs, and the RNeasy kit for mouse skin. Amplification of TCRbeta CDR3 regions was done by immunoSEQ multiplex PCR using 35 Vbeta forward primers and 13 Jbeta reverse primers.

What the treatment or condition label conveys for this sample: oral pan-JAK inhibitor, 5-10 mg twice daily. From alopecia areata patients, peripheral blood was collected along with lesional scalp punch biopsies. After PBMCs were isolated by density centrifugation and stained for CD3, CD4 and CD8, a FACSAria was used to sort CD4+ and CD8+ T cells. Here is what the overall study found, with its caveats: Compared with normal scalp, lesional scalp had higher clonality and more expanded CD8+ clones, particularly in alopecia totalis/universalis, a pattern that suggests antigenic drive. TCR sequences shared between patients were less clear than in mice, possibly partly because of HLA diversity in the patient population. The treated cohort was small, with a single nonresponder, so links between baseline CD8+ expansion and response need larger studies. Scalp TCR repertoire analysis is complicated because resident alphabeta T cells in normal human skin are also sequenced, whereas mouse skin is dominated by gammadelta T cells. Tofacitinib significantly decreased scalp clonality and the number of expanded CD8+ clones among the top 100 scalp clones. During tofacitinib treatment, many expanded lesional clones remained in scalp and blood, and this persistence may partly explain relapse after treatment is stopped.

The trim is 0 bases for V and 4 bases for J, with a gap of 6 bases between the germline ends. The germline V gene (reference sequence) gives CDR1 as LNHNV and CDR2 as YYDKDF. The CDR3 runs 14 amino acids, cysteine and phenylalanine included. Only the CDR3 part of the read is kept: 42 bases, read in frame from the first base. Notes on this clone: Its antigen has not been determined. No base qualities exist here, and no much larger clone lies one base off it.

Receptor libraries were prepared by the immunoSEQ multiplex PCR assay. For TCR sequencing, RNA was extracted from every sample and reverse transcribed into cDNA to serve as template. First-strand cDNA was synthesized using SuperScript III with a 2:1 mix of oligo-dT and random hexamers. A synthetic immune receptor repertoire was used to measure amplification bias, and any remaining bias was corrected computationally. Turning to the authors' computational methods: Raw reads were preprocessed to remove errors, and CDR3 was defined by IMGT conventions from the conserved cysteine to phenylalanine. To get clonality, Shannon entropy was normalized by log2 of the number of productive unique TCRs and the result was subtracted from 1. CD4 or CD8 identity of scalp clones was inferred by cross-referencing scalp TCRbeta sequences with sorted blood CD4 and CD8 repertoires. TCRdb obtained this table from immuneACCESS and retained in-frame rearrangements with V and J assigned. These tables miss some clones; where compared with another copy, unresolved V genes account for less than half of the shortfall, and the remainder is unexplained. V and J calls plus clone size are reproduced from that table; the DNA served to infer D and trimming. This sample holds under 250,000 clones; roughly three fifths were observed only once. The biggest ten clones account for 1.2% of the sample.

The sequencing used CD4+ T cells sorted from blood, collected between weeks 43 and 45, from a patient treated with tofacitinib. The clonotype originates from a human donor with alopecia areata. The chain joins TRBV15 to TRBJ1-4, with the D segment identity uncertain. The DNA is TGTGCCACCAGCAGAGAACCCGATAATGAAAAACTGTTTTTT. It specifies CATSREPDNEKLFF. Reference TRBV15 and TRBJ1-4 genes cover what lies past the CDR3, so the full variable domain is DAMVIQNPRYQVTQFGKPVTLSCSQTLNHNVMYWYQQKSSQAPKLLFHYYDKDFNNEADTPDNFQSRRPNTSFCFLDIRSPGLGDTAMYLCATSREPDNEKLFFGSGTQLSVL.